The clone carrying this T cell receptor (beta chain) is a singleton in its sample. Being one base from a much bigger clone, this may be a read error. Arm-PCR with iRepertoire HTBI primers amplified the CDR3 regions for these TCR beta libraries. One entry per CDR3 protein results from TCRdb running MiXCR on the multiplex PCR reads. The sample contains about 530,000 distinct CDR3 sequences, approximately 16% of which appear only once. Looked up from germline, CDR1 is MRHNA and CDR2 is SNTAGT. CDR3 length: 15 residues. Noted time point: newly diagnosed GD, antithyroid drugs for less than 3 months. From RNA extracted from PBMCs, the TCR library was made. The data derive from a study of regulatory T cells in long-lasting Graves disease. The same sample was also used in a study of T cells in Graves' hyperthyroidism and ophthalmopathy.

The chain links TRBV6-4 to TRBJ1-2, with D possibly being TRBD1 (6 bases). The specimen was peripheral blood mononuclear cells (PBMCs), collected at new diagnosis, from a patient treated with antithyroid drugs. The sequence was obtained from a woman aged 40-60 years with Graves disease. In DNA, the CDR3 is TGTGTCAGCAGTTGGGTCCCTACAGGGTATGGTGGCTACACCTTC. Its translation: CVSSWVPTGYGGYTF.